This TCR beta chain was recovered during a study of blood T cells in healthy people across ages. Study-wide points: Older age went with lower TCR beta diversity per million T cells, in a roughly linear way.

For the second PCR, which ran for roughly 6 to 11 cycles, a sample-barcoded 5' primer and a J-beta primer mix were used. TCRdb fed the 5' RACE reads into MiXCR, producing one record per CDR3 protein. This sample has 450,000 to 700,000 distinct CDR3 sequences, with roughly 28% found just once. The sample holds many counts of this clonotype. Its antigen is currently unknown. The clonotype comes from an older woman in good health. Sample: blood.

CDR3 region: CASSSGAMREGYTF. The CDR3 DNA is TGCGCCAGCAGCTCCGGAGCGATGAGGGAGGGCTACACCTTC. The V gene is TRBV5-1, the J gene TRBJ1-2; D is undetermined. Trimming left V 3 bases short and J 8 bases short, with 17 bases between. CDR1 SGHRS and CDR2 YFSETQ come from the germline V gene. This CDR3 is built from 14 residues.